Shown below are 11 T cell receptor beta chains from a single sample sequenced in a study of cytomegalovirus exposure and HLA in healthy donors. TCRdb's table, derived via immunoSEQ multiplex PCR, lists solely in-frame clones and lacks some. The sample consists of 120,000 to 150,000 clones, about 86% of them appearing once. The specimen sequenced was PBMCs. Receptors were obtained from a woman between 18 and 30 years old in good health and CMV-seropositive.

CDR3 residues: CASKKPGLGAYEQYF. CDR3 DNA sequence: TGTGCCAGTAAGAAACCGGGACTGGGTGCCTACGAGCAGTACTTC. The V call is TRBV11-2, the J call TRBJ2-7; D is possibly TRBD2 (6 bases). The CDR3 loop spans 15 amino acids. V was trimmed by 9 bases and J by 2 bases, leaving 20 bases between them. Germline V gene lookup returns CDR1 SGHAT and CDR2 FQNNGV.

The V call is TRBV2, the J call TRBJ2-7, with 14 bases that match TRBD2. V lost 6 bases to trimming and J lost 0 bases; unmatched junction nucleotides: 10. The CDR3 consists of 18 residues. CDR1 SNHLY and CDR2 FYNNEI come from the germline V gene. CDR3 bases: TGTGCCAGCAGACGACTAGCGGGAGGGCTCTCGAGCTCCTACGAGCAGTACTTC. It codes for CASRRLAGGLSSSYEQYF. Using reference TRBV2 and TRBJ2-7 for the parts outside the CDR3, the full variable domain is EPEVTQTPSHQVTQMGQEVILRCVPISNHLYFYWYRQILGQKVEFLVSFYNNEISEKSEIFDDQFSVERPDGSNFTLKIRSTKLEDSAMYFCASRRLAGGLSSSYEQYFGPGTRLTVT.

The chain is built from TRBV5-1 and TRBJ2-5; tentative D call: TRBD1 (5 bases). The CDR3 covers 15 residues. Germline V lookup: CDR1 SGHRS, CDR2 YFSETQ. V dropped 4 bases and J dropped 4 bases, with 17 bases sitting between them. The CDR3 loop is CASSLRDGSGETQYF. Here the CDR3 DNA reads TGCGCCAGCAGCCTCAGGGATGGATCGGGAGAGACCCAGTACTTC.

The V call is TRBV6-1, the J call TRBJ2-3; 9 bases map to TRBD2. The CDR3 runs 14 residues. Losses at the gene ends were 4 bases for V and 6 bases for J; bases not matched to a gene: 5. Germline V gives CDR1 MNHNS, CDR2 SASEGT. In DNA, the CDR3 is TGTGCCAGCAGTGGCGGGGGGGATTCCGATACGCAGTATTTT. Amino acids: CASSGGGDSDTQYF.

This clone was counted once. This sequence joins TRBV5-1 and TRBJ2-1; D might be TRBD1 (6 bases). Germline CDR1 reads SGHRS; CDR2 reads YFSETQ. The CDR3 is made up of 11 amino acids. V was shortened by 2 bases and J by 10 bases, with 7 bases between the two germline ends. The CDR3 protein is CASSFDREQFF. The CDR3 coding sequence is TGCGCCAGCAGCTTTGACAGGGAGCAGTTCTTC.

V is TRBV14 and J is TRBJ2-2, with a tentative D call TRBD2 (7 bases). CDR1 and CDR2 from the germline V gene are SGHDN and FVKESK. CDR3 length: 17 amino acids. With 2 bases removed from V and 6 bases from J, the gap between germline ends came to 19 bases. CDR3 in amino acids: CASSQKYGGRQAGELFF. CDR3 coding DNA: TGTGCCAGCAGCCAAAAGTACGGGGGGAGACAGGCCGGGGAGCTGTTTTTT.

V usage is TRBV6-6 and J usage is TRBJ1-2, with TRBD1 as a possible D gene (6 bases). CDR3 size: 13 residues. Germline CDR1 and CDR2: MNHNY and SVGAGI (reference sequence). Trimming cost V 7 bases and J 11 bases, with 20 bases left between them. CDR3 loop: CASTTTGELTYTF. Here the CDR3 DNA reads TGTGCCAGCACGACGACAGGCGAGCTTACGTACACCTTC.

In this sample, this clone turned up a few times. The chain uses TRBV27 and TRBJ1-1; 8 bases map to TRBD1. V shed 3 bases, J shed 4 bases, and the junction held 7 bases outside the gene matches. Germline lookup yields CDR1 MNHEY and CDR2 SMNVEV (reference sequence). This CDR3 has 15 residues. The CDR3 bases are TGTGCCAGCAGTTTGTATGGACAGGGAGCCACTGAAGCTTTCTTT. Translation gives CASSLYGQGATEAFF.

This clone was observed a single time. V is TRBV5-5 and J is TRBJ2-7; D is unclear. V lost 0 bases and J 0 bases, leaving 4 bases between the germline ends. The CDR3 sequence is 13 residues long. Per the germline V gene, CDR1 is SGHKS and CDR2 is YYEKEE (reference sequence). CDR3 nucleotides: TGTGCCAGCAGCTTGGCCAACTCCTACGAGCAGTACTTC. Translation: CASSLANSYEQYF.

J is TRBJ2-3 and V is TRBV5-1, with D hard to call. Per the germline V gene, CDR1 is SGHRS and CDR2 is YFSETQ. The CDR3 covers 12 residues. Trimming pared 3 bases from V and 2 bases from J, leaving 4 bases between. For the CDR3, the DNA is TGCGCCAGCAGCTACAACACAGATACGCAGTATTTT. Its protein product is CASSYNTDTQYF.

The chain couples TRBV9 to TRBJ1-1; TRBD1 matches 7 bases. The trim removed 3 bases at V and 2 bases at J, leaving 10 bases unmatched. CDR1 SGDLS and CDR2 YYNGEE come from the germline V gene. This CDR3 has 16 amino acids. CDR3 nucleotides: TGTGCCAGCAGCGCCCCAAGACAGGGACCAAACACTGAAGCTTTCTTT. Its translation is CASSAPRQGPNTEAFF.